The TCR beta chain under discussion was sequenced for a study of shared clonotypes between healthy human individuals. For the study at large: The donor group consisted of a couple of women and a few men, aged 18 to 49.

Study-wide results and limits: Generally, estimated richness proved larger in naive subsets than it did in memory subsets.

The authors loaded 200 ng DNA, around 32,000 T cell genomes, into sorted-subset replicate PCRs. Per the original methods: Junction-only sequences produced by ImmunoSEQ had no quality scores, so filtering differed. Profiled with immunoSEQ multiplex PCR; TCRdb holds only in-frame clones, not every one. V and J calls and clone size follow that table, whereas D and trimming were derived from the DNA. This table holds 2 million to 2.5 million clones, nearly 97% found once. As for this clone: Its antigen is unknown. In the same sample, other DNA sequences code for this CDR3.

Germline V gene sequence: CDR1 SGHNT, CDR2 YYREEE (reference sequence). This CDR3 contains 14 residues. Trimming removed 1 base from V and 1 base from J, with 8 bases in between. The rearrangement uses TRBV5-4 and TRBJ2-5; a possible D gene is TRBD2 (5 bases). The clonotype comes from a man younger than 30 in good health. The sequenced sample consisted of naive CD4+ T cells sorted from blood. Subset noted: CD45RA+ positively selected. CDR3: CASSLSAGQETQYF. The CDR3 DNA sequence: TGTGCCAGCAGCTTGAGTGCGGGCCAAGAGACCCAGTACTTC.